A selection of T cell receptor beta chains follows, all from one sample in a study of prognosis after radiotherapy for stage I lung cancer. TCRdb passed the multiplex PCR reads through MiXCR, listing each CDR3 protein once. The sample includes about 31,000 distinct CDR3 sequences, around 30% seen only once; the top ten take 30% to 40%. Sequenced here: PBMCs, sampled before or after stereotactic body radiation therapy (not recorded which). These receptors were taken from a donor over 45 with non-small cell lung cancer. CDR3s include the opening cysteine and the closing phenylalanine or tryptophan. A D gene is named only where the DNA matches it firmly. Expanded clones are given a class, and other clones once, few, many or no size at all.

d_gene,v_gene,j_gene,abundance,CDR3aa,CDR3nt
-,TRBV2,TRBJ2-2,many,CASGRNTGELFF,TGTGCCAGCGGGAGGAACACCGGGGAGCTGTTTTTT
-,TRBV30,TRBJ1-5,many,CAWALLPSSYNSNQPQHF,TGTGCCTGGGCCCTGCTCCCCTCGAGCTACAATAGCAATCAGCCCCAGCATTTT
TRBD2,TRBV24-1,TRBJ2-3,once,CATGLAALTDTQYF,TGTGCCACCGGTCTAGCGGCCCTCACAGATACGCAGTATTTT
-,TRBV15,TRBJ2-1,many,CATSIPRPYGLAYNEQFF,TGTGCCACCAGCATCCCCCGGCCCTATGGCCTCGCCTACAATGAGCAGTTCTTC
-,TRBV7-3,TRBJ2-3,many,CASSPTSPTDTQYF,TGTGCCAGCAGCCCAACTAGCCCCACAGATACGCAGTATTTT
TRBD1,TRBV6-1,TRBJ1-5,many,CASGGQGQGSNQPQHF,TGTGCCAGCGGGGGGCAGGGACAGGGATCGAATCAGCCCCAGCATTTT
TRBD2,TRBV27,TRBJ2-3,many,CASSSLTSGSKTDTQYF,TGTGCCAGCAGTTCCTTGACTAGCGGGAGTAAGACAGATACGCAGTATTTT
-,TRBV7-9,TRBJ2-7,many,CASSFTESPYEQYF,TGTGCCAGCAGCTTTACCGAATCACCCTACGAGCAGTACTTC
-,TRBV27,TRBJ2-5,many,CASSLSGPETQYF,TGTGCCAGCAGTTTATCGGGGCCGGAGACCCAGTACTTC
-,TRBV6-1,TRBJ1-5,many,CASSRTGFNQPQHF,TGTGCCAGCAGCCGAACAGGGTTCAATCAGCCCCAGCATTTT
TRBD2,TRBV27,TRBJ2-7,-,CASREGQGWTSGSYEQYF,TGTGCCAGCAGAGAAGGACAGGGGTGGACTAGCGGGAGCTACGAGCAGTACTTC
-,TRBV6-5,TRBJ2-7,-,CASSYSGSYYEQYF,TGTGCAAGCAGCTACTCGGGGAGCTACTACGAGCAGTACTTC
-,TRBV15,TRBJ2-5,many,CATSRDRAGTQYF,TGTGCCACCAGCAGAGACAGGGCGGGGACCCAGTACTTC
-,TRBV12-3/TRBV12-4,TRBJ1-4,-,CASSFEGRANEKLFF,TGTGCCAGCAGTTTTGAGGGGAGGGCTAATGAAAAACTGTTTTTT
TRBD2,TRBV5-4,TRBJ2-1,few,CASSSFLLAGDNEQFF,TGTGCCAGCAGCTCCTTCCTTTTAGCGGGAGACAATGAGCAGTTCTTC
-,TRBV18,TRBJ2-3,many,CASSPLAPSTDTQYF,TGTGCCAGCTCACCTCTAGCGCCCAGCACAGATACGCAGTATTTT
-,TRBV28,TRBJ1-2,-,CASSFGGARDQAYCYTF,TGTGCCAGCAGTTTTGGGGGGGCGCGAGATCAGGCCTATTGCTACACCTTC
-,TRBV12-3/TRBV12-4,TRBJ2-7,many,CASSSSLRDTPYEQYF,TGTGCCAGCAGTTCTTCTCTACGGGACACCCCCTACGAGCAGTACTTC
-,TRBV20-1,TRBJ2-7,many,CSANPLYTPREQYF,TGCAGTGCGAACCCTTTATACACTCCTAGGGAGCAGTACTTC
-,TRBV20-1,TRBJ1-2,-,CSARVWGLDYGYTF,TGCAGTGCTAGAGTGTGGGGGCTTGACTATGGCTACACCTTC
-,TRBV4-1,TRBJ1-1,many,CASSQESFTDTEAFF,TGCGCCAGCAGCCAAGAAAGTTTCACAGACACTGAAGCTTTCTTT
-,TRBV7-2,TRBJ1-2,many,CASSLGGAGGYTF,TGTGCCAGCAGCTTAGGGGGGGCGGGTGGCTACACCTTC